The rows below give T cell receptor beta chains drawn from one sample of a study of shared clonotypes between healthy human individuals. This table comes from immunoSEQ multiplex PCR, and its TCRdb copy is limited to in-frame clones, with some not included. This table holds around 700,000 clones, under 80% found once. Sequenced input: memory CD4+ T cells sorted from blood. The receptors come from a woman between 25 and 40 years old in good health. Both conserved end residues are part of each CDR3. The order of the fields is D gene, V gene, CDR3 length, J gene, clone size, CDR3 DNA, CDR3 protein. D genes are given only for firm matches. The size field is filled for only some rows; it gives once, few, many or a size class.

D: .; V: TRBV27; length: 13; J: TRBJ2-7; size: once; DNA: TGTGCCAGCAGTAAAAAGGAGGGGTACGAGCAGTACTTC; CDR3: CASSKKEGYEQYF
D: .; V: TRBV27; length: 14; J: TRBJ1-1; size: .; DNA: TGTGCCAGCAGTTCTGACCAAGGGGTGACTGAAGCTTTCTTT; CDR3: CASSSDQGVTEAFF
D: TRBD2; V: TRBV11-2; length: 15; J: TRBJ2-1; size: .; DNA: TGTGCCAGCAGCGCTCGACTAGCGGGGGGGGATGAGCAGTTCTTC; CDR3: CASSARLAGGDEQFF
D: TRBD1; V: TRBV5-1; length: 14; J: TRBJ1-5; size: once; DNA: TGCGCCAGCAGCCCAGGGACAGACAATCAGCCCCAGCATTTT; CDR3: CASSPGTDNQPQHF
D: .; V: TRBV7-9; length: 13; J: TRBJ1-2; size: .; DNA: TGTGCCAGCAGCCCGGACGGTCAACATGGCTACACCTTC; CDR3: CASSPDGQHGYTF
D: .; V: TRBV5-1; length: 15; J: TRBJ2-1; size: many; DNA: TGCGCCAGCAGCCTTGACAGCAGCTCCTACAATGAGCAGTTCTTC; CDR3: CASSLDSSSYNEQFF
D: TRBD1; V: TRBV6-1; length: 15; J: TRBJ1-4; size: once; DNA: TGTGCCAGCAGTGTTCTCTCCAGGGGGGATGAAAAACTGTTTTTT; CDR3: CASSVLSRGDEKLFF
D: .; V: TRBV28; length: 12; J: TRBJ1-1; size: .; DNA: TGTGCCAGCAGTTTAAGGCTAACTGAAGCTTTCTTT; CDR3: CASSLRLTEAFF
D: .; V: TRBV18; length: 13; J: TRBJ1-2; size: .; DNA: TGTGCCAGCTCACCTGGACATCTTGATGGCTACACCTTC; CDR3: CASSPGHLDGYTF
D: .; V: TRBV5-4; length: 15; J: TRBJ2-7; size: .; DNA: TGTGCCAGCAGCTTGGGGCGGACCAGCTCCTACGAGCAGTACTTC; CDR3: CASSLGRTSSYEQYF
D: TRBD1; V: TRBV28; length: 15; J: TRBJ1-1; size: .; DNA: TGTGCCAGCAGTTTACGTCGGACAGGGTTGACTGAAGCTTTCTTT; CDR3: CASSLRRTGLTEAFF
D: .; V: TRBV7-9; length: 14; J: TRBJ2-7; size: .; DNA: TGTGCCAGCAGCCGGTCTACCACCGTCGACGAGCAGTACTTC; CDR3: CASSRSTTVDEQYF
D: TRBD2; V: TRBV5-5; length: 14; J: TRBJ2-7; size: .; DNA: TGTGCCAGCAGCGGGACCGGGACTATCTACGAGCAGTACTTC; CDR3: CASSGTGTIYEQYF
D: TRBD2; V: TRBV11-2; length: 13; J: TRBJ2-1; size: .; DNA: TGTGCCAGCAGCCTATCCAGGGCGGGAGATGGGTTCTTC; CDR3: CASSLSRAGDGFF
D: TRBD1; V: TRBV7-8; length: 14; J: TRBJ1-1; size: .; DNA: TGTGCCAGCAGCTTCCCGGGACAGGGGGCTGAAGCTTTCTTT; CDR3: CASSFPGQGAEAFF
D: TRBD1; V: TRBV4-1; length: 15; J: TRBJ1-1; size: .; DNA: TGCGCCAGCAGCCAAAGCTACAGGGGGCTGACTGAAGCTTTCTTT; CDR3: CASSQSYRGLTEAFF
D: .; V: TRBV27; length: 12; J: TRBJ2-1; size: .; DNA: TGTGCCAGCAGTGTACGGGCGGGTGAGCAGTTCTTC; CDR3: CASSVRAGEQFF
D: .; V: TRBV2; length: 13; J: TRBJ1-1; size: .; DNA: TGTGCCAGCAGTGAAGCCGGTATGGTGGGAGCTTTCTTT; CDR3: CASSEAGMVGAFF
D: TRBD2; V: TRBV10-2; length: 11; J: TRBJ2-7; size: .; DNA: TGCGCCACCCGGACTAGTGAAGAGCAGTACTTC; CDR3: CATRTSEEQYF
D: .; V: TRBV7-9; length: 11; J: TRBJ2-1; size: .; DNA: TGTGCCAGCAGCCAGGCGGATGAGCAGTTCTTC; CDR3: CASSQADEQFF
D: TRBD2; V: TRBV30; length: 14; J: TRBJ2-7; size: .; DNA: TGTGCCTGGAGTCGGGGGGGAGACACCTACGAGCAGTACTTC; CDR3: CAWSRGGDTYEQYF
D: .; V: TRBV7-8; length: 11; J: TRBJ2-1; size: .; DNA: TGTGCCAGCAGCTCCCGGCCTGAGCAGTTCTTC; CDR3: CASSSRPEQFF
D: TRBD1; V: TRBV5-1; length: 16; J: TRBJ1-4; size: .; DNA: TGCGCCAGCAGCTTGGGGGCAGGGGGTGCTAATGAAAAACTGTTTTTT; CDR3: CASSLGAGGANEKLFF